The T cell receptor beta chain under discussion was sequenced for a study of beta chain features in type 1 diabetes. Sorting gave populations that all exceeded 98% purity. In this sample, this clone turned up a few times. As yet, its antigen is unknown. Expressed TCRB transcripts were sequenced because the entire RNA isolate underwent reverse transcription. The assay was immunoSEQ multiplex PCR, and TCRdb's table has in-frame clones only and misses some. The top ten hold around 2.5% of the sample, which has roughly 130,000 clones, approximately 16% seen once. Study outcomes and limitations: Within each of all four CD4+ subsets, Type 1 diabetes patients had TCRB CDR3s that were moderately but significantly shorter. Individuals with type 1 diabetes displayed fewer insertions and more deletions at VDJ junctions.

The CDR3 loop spans 15 amino acids. Germline CDR1 and CDR2: GTSNPN and SVGIG (reference sequence). The J segment lost 7 bases and the V segment lost 0 bases, leaving 8 bases of the junction unmatched. Sequencing used central memory CD4+ T cells from blood. This chain links TRBV30 with TRBJ1-5; 8 nucleotides line up with TRBD1. This clonotype originated in a man aged 25-45 years with type 1 diabetes. CDR3 nucleotides: TGTGCCTGGAGTGTGCAGGGGGCGTTAGACCAGCCCCAGCATTTT. Its protein product is CAWSVQGALDQPQHF.